These 30 T cell receptor beta chains were all obtained from the same sample, sequenced in a study of shared clonotypes between healthy human individuals. Naive CD8 cells lacked CD45RO, underwent positive selection for CCR7 and left out terminally differentiated effector memory CD45RA+ cells. Here immunoSEQ multiplex PCR was the method, and the copy in TCRdb shows in-frame clones only, minus some. The data contain just over 2,000,000 clones, approximately 94% of them seen just once; the ten biggest clones take up roughly 1%. Material: naive CD8+ T cells sorted from blood. These TCRs come from a man aged 18 to 30 in good health.

CDR3 nucleotide sequence: TGCGCCAGCAGCCCGTCCGGCAACCTTAACACTGAAGCTTTCTTT. It encodes CASSPSGNLNTEAFF. The chain combines TRBV5-1 with TRBJ1-1; no clear D gene. Germline V gene data show CDR1 as SGHRS and CDR2 as YFSETQ. The CDR3 covers 15 residues. V was trimmed by 4 bases and J by 2 bases, leaving 15 bases between them. Filled out from reference TRBV5-1 and TRBJ1-1, the complete variable domain reads KAGVTQTPRYLIKTRGQQVTLSCSPISGHRSVSWYQQTPGQGLQFLFEYFSETQRNKGNFPGRFSGRQFSNSRSEMNVSTLELGDSALYLCASSPSGNLNTEAFFGQGTRLTVV.

CDR3 residues: CSVEDGRGYEQYF. The CDR3 nucleotides are TGCAGCGTTGAAGATGGAAGGGGCTACGAGCAGTACTTC. The J gene is TRBJ2-7, the V gene TRBV29-1, with D perhaps TRBD1 (5 bases). The CDR3 totals 13 residues. The germline V gene encodes CDR1 SQVTM and CDR2 ANQGSEA. Trimming removed 0 bases from V and 3 bases from J, with 9 bases in between.

The rearrangement links TRBV27 to TRBJ2-1; 9 bases align to TRBD2. This CDR3 has 16 residues. The germline V gene encodes CDR1 MNHEY and CDR2 SMNVEV (reference sequence). V lost 3 bases to trimming and J lost 3 bases; unmatched junction nucleotides: 6. The CDR3 bases are TGTGCCAGCAGTTTCTTAAGCGGGGGGAACTACAATGAGCAGTTCTTC. Translating gives CASSFLSGGNYNEQFF.

This CDR3 reads CSAQGQDMNTEAFF. The DNA for the CDR3 is TGCAGCGCCCAGGGACAGGACATGAACACTGAAGCTTTCTTT. The chain is built from TRBV29-1 and TRBJ1-1, with 8 bases that match TRBD1. The CDR3 spans 14 residues. The junction had 7 bases not matched to a gene; V was cut back by 7 bases and J by 0 bases. Germline-derived CDR1 and CDR2 are SQVTM and ANQGSEA.

This rearrangement joins TRBV9 to TRBJ2-7; perhaps TRBD2 as D (6 bases). Deletions cut 3 bases from V and 3 bases from J, with 13 bases between. This CDR3 is built from 14 residues. The V gene's germline CDR1 is SGDLS and CDR2 YYNGEE. The CDR3 region is CASSAGGNDYEQYF. Here the CDR3 DNA reads TGTGCCAGCAGCGCCGGGGGTAATGACTACGAGCAGTACTTC.

This chain uses TRBV7-9 with TRBJ2-3; 8 bases agree with TRBD2. V lost 2 bases to trimming and J lost 5 bases; unmatched junction nucleotides: 9. The CDR3 has 16 residues. Germline V CDR1 and CDR2: SEHNR, FQNEAQ (reference sequence). The CDR3 region is CASSLPGSGNIDTQYF. CDR3 DNA sequence: TGTGCCAGCAGCTTACCTGGTAGCGGGAATATAGATACGCAGTATTTT.

J is TRBJ2-7 and V is TRBV10-2; weak D call: TRBD1 (6 bases). The germline V gene encodes CDR1 WSHSY and CDR2 SAAADI. The CDR3 covers 14 residues. Trimming cost V 6 bases and J 0 bases, with 12 bases left between them. This CDR3 is CASRGHLSSYEQYF. The CDR3 DNA sequence: TGCGCCAGCAGGGGACACCTCAGCTCCTACGAGCAGTACTTC.

The chain has TRBV29-1 and TRBJ2-1, with 7 positions matching TRBD1. Trimming at V came to 4 bases and at J to 8 bases, leaving 5 bases not matched to a gene. The CDR3 contains 12 residues. Germline-derived CDR1 and CDR2 are SQVTM and ANQGSEA. The CDR3 protein is CSVGQGEDEQFF. In DNA, the CDR3 is TGCAGCGTTGGACAGGGCGAGGATGAGCAGTTCTTC.

This clone was detected only once. V usage is TRBV5-1 and J usage is TRBJ2-7; D is uncertain. The CDR3 is 14 residues long. The germline V and J ends were trimmed by 4 bases and 1 base, with 12 bases remaining between them. From germline, CDR1 is SGHRS and CDR2 YFSETQ. In nucleotides, the CDR3 is TGCGCCAGCAGCCTCGATTACGGGTCCTACGAGCAGTACTTC. Translated, it gives CASSLDYGSYEQYF.

This sequence joins TRBV5-4 and TRBJ2-5; 7 nucleotides match TRBD1. The V segment lost 1 base and the J segment 1 base; nucleotides outside the gene matches: 4. Germline V gene lookup returns CDR1 SGHNT and CDR2 YYREEE (reference sequence). The CDR3 has 15 amino acids. CDR3 DNA sequence: TGTGCCAGCAGCTTGCTCGGGACAGCCCAAGAGACCCAGTACTTC. Translated, it gives CASSLLGTAQETQYF.

This chain connects TRBV2 to TRBJ1-3, with D possibly being TRBD1 (5 bases). Trimming shortened V by 2 bases and J by 4 bases, and 12 bases separated the two germline ends. The CDR3 has 15 amino acids. Per the germline V gene, CDR1 is SNHLY and CDR2 is FYNNEI. The DNA for the CDR3 is TGTGCCAGCAGTGAACGGGGCGCGGGCGGAAACACCATATATTTT. It is translated as CASSERGAGGNTIYF. The whole variable domain, remainder taken from reference TRBV2 and TRBJ1-3, is EPEVTQTPSHQVTQMGQEVILRCVPISNHLYFYWYRQILGQKVEFLVSFYNNEISEKSEIFDDQFSVERPDGSNFTLKIRSTKLEDSAMYFCASSERGAGGNTIYFGEGSWLTVV.

V gene TRBV4-2 combines with J gene TRBJ1-1; tentatively, D is TRBD1 (6 bases). The V end was cut by 0 bases, the J end by 5 bases, with 13 bases between. The germline V gene has CDR1 LGHNA and CDR2 YNFKEQ. The CDR3 consists of 15 residues. CDR3 coding DNA: TGTGCCAGCAGCCAAGAGAGGGGGGTGGGAACTGAAGCTTTCTTT. It is translated as CASSQERGVGTEAFF.

The chain combines TRBV6-6 with TRBJ2-3; D unresolved. Germline V gives CDR1 MNHNY, CDR2 SVGAGI (reference sequence). CDR3 length: 14 residues. V dropped 5 bases and J dropped 0 bases, with 9 bases sitting between them. The CDR3 DNA reads TGTGCCAGCAGTGCCAGTACTAGCACAGATACGCAGTATTTT. This codes for CASSASTSTDTQYF.

Only a few counts were recorded for this clone. The chain joins TRBV25-1 to TRBJ1-5; no clear D gene. This CDR3 is built from 15 residues. CDR1 and CDR2 from the germline V gene are MGHDK and SYGVNS. V was trimmed by 0 bases and J by 5 bases, leaving 11 bases between them. Here the CDR3 reads CASSEYGSPDQPQHF. CDR3 nucleotide sequence: TGTGCCAGCAGTGAATACGGCAGCCCGGATCAGCCCCAGCATTTT.

This clone has more than one count but fewer than ten. The V call is TRBV11-2, the J call TRBJ2-7, with D perhaps matching TRBD1 (6 bases). The V gene lost 5 bases and the J gene lost 6 bases, with 17 bases spanning the gap. The CDR3 contains 14 residues. Germline V gene lookup returns CDR1 SGHAT and CDR2 FQNNGV. CDR3 nucleotides: TGTGCCAGCAGCCCTGGGAACAGGGCGTCCGAGCAGTACTTC. Translation gives CASSPGNRASEQYF. The full variable domain, in which reference TRBV11-2 and TRBJ2-7 provide the parts outside the CDR3, is EAGVAQSPRYKIIEKRQSVAFWCNPISGHATLYWYQQILGQGPKLLIQFQNNGVVDDSQLPKDRFSAERLKGVDSTLKIQPAKLEDSAVYLCASSPGNRASEQYFGPGTRLTVT.

The V call is TRBV2, the J call TRBJ2-4; a weak D match, TRBD1 (5 bases). The CDR3 has 12 residues. The germline V gene has CDR1 SNHLY and CDR2 FYNNEI. Trimming cost V 6 bases and J 8 bases, with 11 bases left between them. The CDR3 coding sequence is TGTGCCAGCAGATACCAAGGGGACATTCAGTACTTC. Its protein is CASRYQGDIQYF. Full variable domain (outside the CDR3, taken from reference TRBV2 and TRBJ2-4): EPEVTQTPSHQVTQMGQEVILRCVPISNHLYFYWYRQILGQKVEFLVSFYNNEISEKSEIFDDQFSVERPDGSNFTLKIRSTKLEDSAMYFCASRYQGDIQYFGAGTRLSVL.

V and J are TRBV4-1 and TRBJ2-1; D gene uncertain. Germline CDR1 is MGHRA and CDR2 is YSYEKL. V was trimmed by 5 bases and J by 6 bases, leaving 8 bases between them. This CDR3 contains 12 residues. The CDR3 loop reads CASSFPGNEQFF. CDR3 DNA sequence: TGCGCCAGCAGCTTTCCCGGCAATGAGCAGTTCTTC.

J is TRBJ1-1 and V is TRBV11-3; no clear D gene. V was pared by 0 bases and J by 6 bases, with 8 bases between. Germline assignment: CDR1 SGHNT and CDR2 YENEEA. This CDR3 is built from 13 residues. CDR3 sequence reads: CASSLEPGSEAFF. The CDR3 DNA reads TGTGCCAGCAGCTTAGAGCCCGGTTCTGAAGCTTTCTTT.

The chain uses TRBV25-1 and TRBJ2-7, with a tentative D call TRBD1 (6 bases). V lost 3 bases, J lost 5 bases, and 11 bases lay in between. Germline V gene sequence: CDR1 MGHDK, CDR2 SYGVNS. The CDR3 length is 13 residues. CDR3 in amino acids: CASSETGPDEQYF. The CDR3 DNA follows: TGTGCCAGCAGTGAGACAGGCCCCGACGAGCAGTACTTC.

The rearrangement joins TRBV18 to TRBJ2-7; D might be TRBD2 (5 bases). The CDR3 has 15 residues. Germline CDR1 and CDR2: KGHSH and LQKENI. V was pared by 0 bases and J by 2 bases, with 11 bases between. The DNA of the CDR3 is TGTGCCAGCTCACCACCGCCCGGGAAGCCCTACGAGCAGTACTTC. It specifies CASSPPPGKPYEQYF. Together with reference TRBV18 and TRBJ2-7, the CDR3 gives the full variable domain: NAGVMQNPRHLVRRRGQEARLRCSPMKGHSHVYWYRQLPEEGLKFMVYLQKENIIDESGMPKERFSAEFPKEGPSILRIQQVVRGDSAAYFCASSPPPGKPYEQYFGPGTRLTVT.

The genes are TRBV7-2 and TRBJ2-3; TRBD2 agrees at 9 bases. CDR3 size: 16 residues. V was pared by 6 bases and J by 4 bases, with 11 bases of the junction left unmatched. From germline, CDR1 is SGHTA and CDR2 FQGNSA. CDR3 residues: CASSSQWREGPDTQYF. The CDR3 bases are TGTGCCAGCAGTTCTCAATGGCGGGAGGGCCCAGATACGCAGTATTTT.

The rearrangement uses TRBV7-9 and TRBJ2-7, with 10 nucleotides matching TRBD2. The CDR3 length is 15 residues. Per the germline V gene, CDR1 is SEHNR and CDR2 is FQNEAQ (reference sequence). The V gene end was trimmed by 4 bases and the J gene end by 1 base; junction bases not matched to a gene: 4. CDR3 amino acids: CASSSLAGDSYEQYF. CDR3 coding DNA: TGTGCCAGCAGCTCGCTAGCGGGAGATTCCTACGAGCAGTACTTC. Filled out from reference TRBV7-9 and TRBJ2-7, the complete variable domain reads DTGVSQNPRHKITKRGQNVTFRCDPISEHNRLYWYRQTLGQGPEFLTYFQNEAQLEKSRLLSDRFSAERPKGSFSTLEIQRTEQGDSAMYLCASSSLAGDSYEQYFGPGTRLTVT.

V gene TRBV27 combines with J gene TRBJ2-5, with D maybe TRBD2 (7 bases). The CDR3 extends over 14 amino acids. CDR1 and CDR2 from the germline V gene are MNHEY and SMNVEV (reference sequence). V was pared by 8 bases and J by 4 bases, with 17 bases between. CDR3 sequence: CASALGGAAETQYF. The DNA for the CDR3 is TGTGCCAGCGCCCTGGGGGGGGCGGCAGAGACCCAGTACTTC.

Regarding this clone: Additional DNA sequences in this sample encode the identical CDR3. This chain connects TRBV10-1 to TRBJ2-1; D is uncertain. V lost 2 bases to trimming and J lost 0 bases, with 8 bases between them. The germline V gene has CDR1 WNHNN and CDR2 SYGVQD (reference sequence). The CDR3 sequence is 15 residues long. CDR3 in DNA: TGCGCCAGCAGTGAGGGCGGTAGCTCCTACAATGAGCAGTTCTTC. It yields the protein CASSEGGSSYNEQFF.

A single count supports this clone. The chain carries TRBV6-1 and TRBJ1-5; D not resolved. V gave up 3 bases and J gave up 1 base, with 13 bases separating them. The CDR3 covers 16 residues. Germline CDR1 and CDR2: MNHNS and SASEGT. This chain's CDR3 is CASSEPPLGSNQPQHF. The CDR3 DNA reads as TGTGCCAGCAGTGAGCCCCCACTTGGCAGCAATCAGCCCCAGCATTTT.

Concerning this clone: Within the sample, other DNA sequences also encode this same CDR3. This sequence joins TRBV27 and TRBJ2-1; D call uncertain. The CDR3 consists of 13 residues. The V end lost 2 bases, the J end lost 4 bases, and 6 bases lay between the germline ends. CDR1 and CDR2 from the germline V gene are MNHEY and SMNVEV (reference sequence). DNA of the CDR3: TGTGCCAGCAGTTTACAAGGTTACAATGAGCAGTTCTTC. Encoded protein: CASSLQGYNEQFF.

With regard to this clone: This sample also contains other DNA sequences that code for the same CDR3. V and J are TRBV27 and TRBJ1-2, with D tentatively TRBD1 (5 bases). The CDR3 has 13 amino acids. CDR1 is MNHEY and CDR2 is SMNVEV in the germline V gene (reference sequence). Trimming took off 6 bases at V and 2 bases at J, with 10 bases between the two ends. The CDR3 loop reads CASSLTVNYGYTF. CDR3 bases: TGTGCCAGCAGCCTGACAGTCAACTATGGCTACACCTTC.

In this sample, this clone turned up once. The chain is built from TRBV7-2 and TRBJ2-7; D possibly corresponds to TRBD1 (6 bases). V was trimmed by 5 bases and J by 1 base, leaving 12 bases between them. Germline V gene lookup returns CDR1 SGHTA and CDR2 FQGNSA. CDR3 size: 14 residues. CDR3 DNA: TGTGCCAGCAGCACCTACAGGGATTCCTACGAGCAGTACTTC. This gives the protein CASSTYRDSYEQYF.

This clone has just one count. The chain recombines TRBV6-1 with TRBJ1-2; D is undetermined. Germline V CDR1 and CDR2: MNHNS, SASEGT. The length of the CDR3 is 15 residues. The V end lost 3 bases, the J end lost 6 bases, and 17 bases lay between the germline ends. DNA of the CDR3: TGTGCCAGCAGTGACGGGGTGTGGGTGCGGGATGGCTACACCTTC. This sequence encodes CASSDGVWVRDGYTF.

The V and J genes are TRBV6-5 and TRBJ1-1; TRBD1 is a possible D gene (6 bases). V was clipped by 5 bases and J by 7 bases, with 11 bases between them. CDR1 is MNHEY, CDR2 SVGAGI, per germline. CDR3 size: 12 residues. As DNA, the CDR3 is TGTGCCAGCAGTCCCCCAGGGGTTGAAGCTTTCTTT. Translating gives CASSPPGVEAFF.